This TCR beta chain appears in the sequencing data of a study of T cells in tuberculosis. Study summary: A South African cohort included IGRA-negative adolescents, latently infected IGRA-positive adolescents and adults with active tuberculosis.

With regard to this clone: Its antigen is unknown.

Germline CDR1 reads SGHRS; CDR2 reads YFSETQ. Trimming cost V 4 bases and J 0 bases, with 11 bases left between them. CDR3 size: 14 residues. Time point in this sample: new active TB diagnosis, blood taken before or within 7 days of starting treatment. Included patients were adults of at least 18, HIV-seronegative, South African. Study results and limitations: Shorter CDR3-alpha in active tuberculosis partly drove smaller distances.

TCRdb keeps only in-frame clones here, not all; method: immunoSEQ multiplex PCR. Of tens of thousands of clones in the sample, more than 85% were seen once. The V gene is TRBV5-1, the J gene TRBJ2-7; D might be TRBD1 (6 bases). The sample was PBMCs, taken at tuberculosis diagnosis. The sequence was obtained from an adult with tuberculosis. CDR3: CASSTGQNSYEQYF. CDR3 coding DNA: TGCGCCAGCAGCACAGGACAGAACTCCTACGAGCAGTACTTC.